Below, one T cell receptor (beta chain) is given with its context. The conserved phenylalanine or tryptophan is not found at the CDR3 terminus, so this likely reflects a read error. The data were taken from a study of tumor and adjacent non-tumor tissue in lung cancer. The template was RNA from unsorted bulk tissue. The normal lung tissue was taken more than 3 cm from the tumor edge. Three rounds of nested PCR, following a modified ARM-PCR protocol, produced the TCRbeta library. One entry per CDR3 protein, called by TCRdb with MiXCR from the multiplex PCR reads. The sample contains about 100,000 distinct CDR3 sequences, 65% of which appear only once. There are 14 residues in the CDR3. The germline V gene has CDR1 ENHRY and CDR2 SYGVKD.

Input material: distant non-tumor lung tissue. This TCR came from a man aged 25-40 years with non-small cell lung cancer. The chain combines TRBV10-3 with TRBJ2-1, with TRBD1 identical over 9 bases. Here the CDR3 reads CAISNRGRYNVQFY. CDR3 nucleotide sequence: TGTGCCATCAGTAACAGGGGGCGATACAATGTGCAGTTCTAC.